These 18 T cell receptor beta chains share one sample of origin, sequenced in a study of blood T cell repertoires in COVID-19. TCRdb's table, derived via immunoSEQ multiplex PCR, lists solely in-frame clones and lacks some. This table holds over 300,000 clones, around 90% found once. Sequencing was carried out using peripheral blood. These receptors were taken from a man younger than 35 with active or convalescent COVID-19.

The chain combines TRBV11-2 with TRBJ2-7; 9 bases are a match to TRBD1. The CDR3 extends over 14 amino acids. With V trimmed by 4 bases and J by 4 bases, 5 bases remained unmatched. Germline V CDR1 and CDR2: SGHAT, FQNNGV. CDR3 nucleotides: TGTGCCAGCAGCTGGCCGGACAGGGGATACGAGCAGTACTTC. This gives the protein CASSWPDRGYEQYF.

In nucleotides, the CDR3 is TGTGCCAGCAGTTCCGCGGGGCGACTCACAGATACGCAGTATTTT. Translation: CASSSAGRLTDTQYF. The chain has TRBV28 and TRBJ2-3; D is possibly TRBD2 (6 bases). V was clipped by 4 bases and J by 2 bases, with 13 bases between them. The CDR3 contains 15 residues. Germline loops: CDR1 MDHEN, CDR2 SYDVKM.

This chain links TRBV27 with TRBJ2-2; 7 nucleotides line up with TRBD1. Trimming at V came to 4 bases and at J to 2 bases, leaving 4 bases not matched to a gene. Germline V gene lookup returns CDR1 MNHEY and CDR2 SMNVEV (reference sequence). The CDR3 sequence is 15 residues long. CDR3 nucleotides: TGTGCCAGCAGTTCAGGGACAGCTAACACCGGGGAGCTGTTTTTT. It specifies CASSSGTANTGELFF.

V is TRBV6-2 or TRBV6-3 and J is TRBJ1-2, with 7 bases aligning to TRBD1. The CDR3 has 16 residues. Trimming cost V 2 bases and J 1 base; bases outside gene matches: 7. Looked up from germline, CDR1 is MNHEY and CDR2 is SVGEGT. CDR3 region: CASSYPGQRINYGYTF. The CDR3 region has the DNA TGTGCCAGCAGTTACCCGGGACAGAGGATTAACTATGGCTACACCTTC.

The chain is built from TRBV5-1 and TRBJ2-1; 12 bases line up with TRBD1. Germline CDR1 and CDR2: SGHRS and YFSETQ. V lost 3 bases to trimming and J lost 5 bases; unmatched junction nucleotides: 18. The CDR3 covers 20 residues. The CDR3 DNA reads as TGCGCCAGCAGCTCCTACTCCGGGGACAGGGGGCGAATTAGAAACAATGAGCAGTTCTTC. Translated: CASSSYSGDRGRIRNNEQFF.

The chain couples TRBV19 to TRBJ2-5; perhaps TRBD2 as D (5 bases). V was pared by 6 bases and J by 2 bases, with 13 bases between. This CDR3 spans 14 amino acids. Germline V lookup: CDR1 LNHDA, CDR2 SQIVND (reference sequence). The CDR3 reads CASSARTGQETQYF. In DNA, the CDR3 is TGTGCCAGTAGCGCTCGGACGGGACAAGAGACCCAGTACTTC.

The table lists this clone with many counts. The CDR3 DNA reads TGTGCCAGCAGCTATCGGCCGGTAGCAAATTCACCCCTCCACTTT. It codes for CASSYRPVANSPLHF. The chain links TRBV5-6 to TRBJ1-6; no definite D call. Per germline, CDR1 SGHDT and CDR2 YYEEEE. This CDR3 is built from 15 residues. V was shortened by 3 bases and J by 7 bases, with 14 bases between the two germline ends.

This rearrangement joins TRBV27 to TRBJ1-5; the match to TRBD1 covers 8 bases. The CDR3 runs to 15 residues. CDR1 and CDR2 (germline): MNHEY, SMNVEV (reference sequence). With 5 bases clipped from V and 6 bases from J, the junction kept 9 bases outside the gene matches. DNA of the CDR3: TGTGCCAGCAGTATGGACGGGACAGGATTTCAGCCCCAGCATTTT. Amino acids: CASSMDGTGFQPQHF.

The CDR3 region is CASSSRGAGYTF. The CDR3 DNA reads as TGTGCCAGCAGCTCTCGAGGCGCCGGCTACACCTTC. This chain joins TRBV9 and TRBJ1-2, with D uncertain. Germline CDR1 is SGDLS and CDR2 is YYNGEE. The ends were cut back, 4 bases at V and 8 bases at J, with 12 bases in the middle. The CDR3 consists of 12 residues. The full variable domain, completed using reference TRBV9 and TRBJ1-2, is DSGVTQTPKHLITATGQRVTLRCSPRSGDLSVYWYQQSLDQGLQFLIQYYNGEERAKGNILERFSAQQFPDLHSELNLSSLELGDSALYFCASSSRGAGYTFGSGTRLTVV.

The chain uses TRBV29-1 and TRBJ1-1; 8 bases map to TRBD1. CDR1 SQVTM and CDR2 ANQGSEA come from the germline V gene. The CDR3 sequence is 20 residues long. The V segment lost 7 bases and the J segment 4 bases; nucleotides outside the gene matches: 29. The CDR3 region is CSAVRGDLRTGSPYSTEAFF. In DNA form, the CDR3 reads TGCAGCGCCGTTAGGGGGGATTTGCGGACAGGGAGTCCGTACAGCACTGAAGCTTTCTTT.

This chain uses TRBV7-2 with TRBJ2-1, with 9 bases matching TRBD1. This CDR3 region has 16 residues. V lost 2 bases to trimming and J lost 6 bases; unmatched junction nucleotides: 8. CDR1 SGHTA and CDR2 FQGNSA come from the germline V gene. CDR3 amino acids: CASSLLPGQGGNEQFF. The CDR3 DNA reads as TGTGCCAGCAGCTTATTACCGGGACAGGGAGGCAATGAGCAGTTCTTC.

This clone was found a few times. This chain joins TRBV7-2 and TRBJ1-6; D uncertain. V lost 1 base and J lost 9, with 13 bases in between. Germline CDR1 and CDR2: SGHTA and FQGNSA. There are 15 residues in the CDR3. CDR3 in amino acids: CASSLVSQRGSPLHF. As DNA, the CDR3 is TGTGCCAGCAGCTTAGTATCCCAGCGAGGTTCACCCCTCCACTTT.

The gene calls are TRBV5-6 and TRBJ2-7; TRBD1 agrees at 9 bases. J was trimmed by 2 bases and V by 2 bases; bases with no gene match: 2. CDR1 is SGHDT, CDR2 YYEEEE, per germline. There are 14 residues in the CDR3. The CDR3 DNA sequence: TGTGCCAGCAGCTTTACAGGGGGCGCCTACGAGCAGTACTTC. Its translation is CASSFTGGAYEQYF. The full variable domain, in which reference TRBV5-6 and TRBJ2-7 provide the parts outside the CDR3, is DAGVTQSPTHLIKTRGQQVTLRCSPKSGHDTVSWYQQALGQGPQFIFQYYEEEERQRGNFPDRFSGHQFPNYSSELNVNALLLGDSALYLCASSFTGGAYEQYFGPGTRLTVT.

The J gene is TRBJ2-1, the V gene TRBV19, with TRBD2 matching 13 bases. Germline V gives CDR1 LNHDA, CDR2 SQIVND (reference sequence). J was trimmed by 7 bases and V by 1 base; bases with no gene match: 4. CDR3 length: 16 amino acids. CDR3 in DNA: TGTGCCAGTAGTATAGCGTTGACTAGCGGGGGGAATGAGCAGTTCTTC. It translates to CASSIALTSGGNEQFF.

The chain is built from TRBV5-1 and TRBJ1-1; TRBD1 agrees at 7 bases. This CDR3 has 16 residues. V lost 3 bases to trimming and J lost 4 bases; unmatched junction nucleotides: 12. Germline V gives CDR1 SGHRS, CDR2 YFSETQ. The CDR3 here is CASSSMPQGGGTEAFF. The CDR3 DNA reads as TGCGCCAGCAGCTCGATGCCCCAGGGGGGAGGCACTGAAGCTTTCTTT.

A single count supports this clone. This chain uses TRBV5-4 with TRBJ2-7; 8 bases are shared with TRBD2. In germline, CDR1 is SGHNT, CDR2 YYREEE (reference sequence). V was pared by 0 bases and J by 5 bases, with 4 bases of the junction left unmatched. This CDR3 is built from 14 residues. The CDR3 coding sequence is TGTGCCAGCAGCTTGGCCTCCGGGGGGGACGAGCAGTACTTC. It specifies CASSLASGGDEQYF.

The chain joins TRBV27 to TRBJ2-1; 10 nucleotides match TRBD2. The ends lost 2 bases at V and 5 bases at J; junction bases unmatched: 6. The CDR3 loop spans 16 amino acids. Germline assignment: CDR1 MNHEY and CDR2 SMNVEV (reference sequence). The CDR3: CASSLTGSGGDNEQFF. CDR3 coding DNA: TGTGCCAGCAGTTTAACGGGAAGCGGGGGGGACAATGAGCAGTTCTTC.

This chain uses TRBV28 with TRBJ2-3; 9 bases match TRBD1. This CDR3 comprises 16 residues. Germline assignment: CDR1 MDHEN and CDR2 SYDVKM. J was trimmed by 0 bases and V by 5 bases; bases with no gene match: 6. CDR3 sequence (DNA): TGTGCCAGCAGTGGCCCCGACAGGGGGAGCACAGATACGCAGTATTTT. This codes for CASSGPDRGSTDTQYF. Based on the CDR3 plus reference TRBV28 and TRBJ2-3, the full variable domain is DVKVTQSSRYLVKRTGEKVFLECVQDMDHENMFWYRQDPGLGLRLIYFSYDVKMKEKGDIPEGYSVSREKKERFSLILESASTNQTSMYLCASSGPDRGSTDTQYFGPGTRLTVL.